This T cell receptor (beta chain) was sequenced in a study of cytomegalovirus exposure and HLA in healthy donors. On the study more broadly: An analysis done earlier identified roughly 120 million unique TCR beta sequences from approximately 170 million T cells. Notes on the study in general: Cytomegalovirus status was reportedly diagnosed by the classifier with high specificity and sensitivity. Apart from CMV serostatus, no immune exposure information was available.

This PCR relied on a set of 60 Vbeta primers and 13 Jbeta primers. Some clones are missing from TCRdb's copy, which holds only in-frame ones; the method was immunoSEQ multiplex PCR. The sample includes about 200,000 clones, around 81% of them seen just once. CDR3 length: 16 residues. Germline V gene data show CDR1 as SGDLS and CDR2 as YYNGEE. After removal of 6 bases from V and 2 bases from J, the junction contained 11 bases not matched to a gene. On this clone itself: The antigen is not known.

Unrecorded immune exposures were likely, despite nominal health at sampling. The gene calls are TRBV9 and TRBJ2-5; 9 nucleotides agree with TRBD2. The sequence came from a man aged 25 to 45 in good health and CMV-seronegative. The specimen was PBMCs. This CDR3 reads CASTTGAGGRQETQYF. CDR3 DNA: TGTGCCAGCACCACCGGGGCGGGAGGGCGGCAAGAGACCCAGTACTTC.